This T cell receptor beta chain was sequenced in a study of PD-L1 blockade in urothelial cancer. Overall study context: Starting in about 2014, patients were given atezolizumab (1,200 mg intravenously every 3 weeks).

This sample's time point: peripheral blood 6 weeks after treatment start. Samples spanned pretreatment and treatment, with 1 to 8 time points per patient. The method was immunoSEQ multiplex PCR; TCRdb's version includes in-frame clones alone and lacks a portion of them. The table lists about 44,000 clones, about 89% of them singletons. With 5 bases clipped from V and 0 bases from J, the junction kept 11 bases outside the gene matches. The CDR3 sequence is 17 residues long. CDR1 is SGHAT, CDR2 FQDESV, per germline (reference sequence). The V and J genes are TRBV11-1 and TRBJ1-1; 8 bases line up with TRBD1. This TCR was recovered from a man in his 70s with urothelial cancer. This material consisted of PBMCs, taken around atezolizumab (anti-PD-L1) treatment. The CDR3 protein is CASSRRQGPFMNTEAFF. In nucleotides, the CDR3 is TGTGCCAGCAGCCGTCGACAGGGGCCGTTCATGAACACTGAAGCTTTCTTT. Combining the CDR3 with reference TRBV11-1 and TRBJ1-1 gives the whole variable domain EAEVAQSPRYKITEKSQAVAFWCDPISGHATLYWYRQILGQGPELLVQFQDESVVDDSQLPKDRFSAERLKGVDSTLKIQPAELGDSAMYLCASSRRQGPFMNTEAFFGQGTRLTVV.